This passage covers 19 T cell receptor beta chains from one sample sequenced in a study of T-cell reconstitution after alpha-beta-depleted transplantation in children. Unique molecular identifiers were incorporated when the TCRbeta library was constructed. TCRdb independently ran MiXCR on the PCR reads; one entry per CDR3 protein. The sample records 500,000 to 750,000 distinct CDR3 sequences, over 20% being singletons. The source material was PBMCs, sampled before TCRalphabeta/CD19-depleted stem cell transplant. These receptors were obtained from a boy in the first two years of life with Wiskott-Aldrich syndrome, due to receive a stem cell transplant.

In its sample, this clonotype was seen a few times. The gene calls are TRBV4-2 and TRBJ1-2; TRBD1 might be the D (5 bases). Germline V CDR1 and CDR2: LGHNA, YNFKEQ. CDR3 size: 16 residues. Deletions cut 1 base from V and 4 bases from J, with 16 bases between. Here the CDR3 reads CASSQVVEGESYGYTF. The CDR3 region has the DNA TGTGCCAGCAGCCAAGTCGTAGAAGGGGAGAGCTATGGCTACACCTTC.

This clonotype showed up just a few times. The chain joins TRBV7-9 to TRBJ1-4; a weak D match, TRBD1 (5 bases). Germline V gene sequence: CDR1 SEHNR, CDR2 FQNEAQ (reference sequence). CDR3 size: 14 residues. The V end was cut by 4 bases, the J end by 4 bases, with 10 bases between. The CDR3 protein is CASSSGTYNEKLFF. The DNA for the CDR3 is TGTGCCAGCAGCTCCGGGACTTATAATGAAAAACTGTTTTTT.

The J gene is TRBJ2-5, the V gene TRBV4-1, with D uncertain. This CDR3 comprises 16 residues. Germline V gene lookup returns CDR1 MGHRA and CDR2 YSYEKL. V was shortened by 0 bases and J by 2 bases, with 13 bases between the two germline ends. The CDR3 spells CASSQDPPPNQETQYF. The CDR3, as DNA: TGCGCCAGCAGCCAAGATCCCCCACCGAATCAAGAGACCCAGTACTTC.

Details on this clonotype: A read error may account for a junction end that differs from germline. The gene calls are TRBV7-8 and TRBJ2-1, with unresolved D. This CDR3 is 11 amino acids long. CDR1 SGHVS and CDR2 FQNEAQ come from the germline V gene. The CDR3 is CAGSLGSEQFF. The CDR3 nucleotides read TGTGCCGGCAGCTTAGGAAGTGAGCAGTTCTTC.

The chain links TRBV5-1 to TRBJ2-1; D might be TRBD1 (5 bases). Trimming shortened V by 0 bases and J by 6 bases, and 13 bases separated the two germline ends. This CDR3 contains 15 residues. Germline assignment: CDR1 SGHRS and CDR2 YFSETQ. The CDR3 DNA follows: TGCGCCAGCAGCTTGGTAGACAGAGGTCGCAATGAGCAGTTCTTC. This encodes CASSLVDRGRNEQFF.

The chain uses TRBV5-1 and TRBJ2-1; TRBD2 might be the D (5 bases). The CDR3 sequence is 14 residues long. V was pared by 1 base and J by 6 bases, with 11 bases between. Germline assignment: CDR1 SGHRS and CDR2 YFSETQ. CDR3 amino acids: CASSLFGKGNEQFF. In DNA form, the CDR3 reads TGCGCCAGCAGCTTGTTCGGGAAGGGCAATGAGCAGTTCTTC.

In nucleotides, the CDR3 is TGCGCCAGCAGCTATTTCTCGGCAGACAGGGGACTACGGGAGCAGTACTTC. This translates into CASSYFSADRGLREQYF. The V call is TRBV5-1, the J call TRBJ2-7; the D gene is possibly TRBD1 (8 bases). Germline V lookup: CDR1 SGHRS, CDR2 YFSETQ. Trimming stripped 3 bases from V and 7 bases from J, with 26 bases between. The CDR3 length is 17 residues.

The V and J genes are TRBV5-1 and TRBJ1-2, with TRBD1 matching over 10 bases. The germline V gene has CDR1 SGHRS and CDR2 YFSETQ. The V segment lost 4 bases and the J segment 4 bases; nucleotides outside the gene matches: 4. This CDR3 spans 14 amino acids. CDR3 loop: CASSAGQGIYGYTF. The CDR3 nucleotides are TGCGCCAGCAGCGCGGGACAGGGGATCTATGGCTACACCTTC.

The genes are TRBV6-1 and TRBJ2-5, with D perhaps TRBD1 (6 bases). Germline V gives CDR1 MNHNS, CDR2 SASEGT. V gave up 2 bases and J gave up 5 bases, with 12 bases separating them. The CDR3 loop spans 14 amino acids. The DNA for the CDR3 is TGTGCCAGCAGTGAACAGGGGCGCAGGGAGACCCAGTACTTC. Amino acids: CASSEQGRRETQYF.

The chain has TRBV12-3 or TRBV12-4 and TRBJ1-1; perhaps TRBD1 as D (5 bases). The length of the CDR3 is 13 residues. V was trimmed by 7 bases and J by 3 bases, leaving 12 bases between them. Here the CDR3 reads CASIPRGDTEAFF. Here the CDR3 DNA reads TGTGCCAGCATCCCCCGGGGGGACACTGAAGCTTTCTTT.

The chain is built from TRBV5-5 and TRBJ1-2; possibly TRBD1 for D (5 bases). The V end lost 4 bases, the J end lost 4 bases, and 14 bases lay between the germline ends. CDR1 and CDR2 from the germline V gene are SGHKS and YYEKEE (reference sequence). The CDR3 loop spans 14 amino acids. The CDR3 bases are TGTGCCAGCAGCCCGACAGACACTACCTATGGCTACACCTTC. The encoded protein is CASSPTDTTYGYTF.

This clonotype turned up a few times. The gene calls are TRBV7-9 and TRBJ2-2; D call uncertain. Germline V gene data show CDR1 as SEHNR and CDR2 as FQNEAQ (reference sequence). V lost 1 base and J 1 base, leaving 10 bases between the germline ends. The CDR3 runs 16 residues. CDR3 nucleotides: TGTGCCAGCAGCTTAGAGTCTCCAATGAACACCGGGGAGCTGTTTTTT. It specifies CASSLESPMNTGELFF.

This chain links TRBV29-1 with TRBJ1-1, with D possibly matching TRBD1 (5 bases). The V end lost 4 bases, the J end lost 0 bases, and 9 bases lay between the germline ends. This CDR3 comprises 13 residues. CDR1 is SQVTM and CDR2 is ANQGSEA in the germline V gene. CDR3 coding DNA: TGCAGCGTTGGTAGGGGAATGAACACTGAAGCTTTCTTT. This sequence encodes CSVGRGMNTEAFF.

This clonotype was detected only a few times. This chain uses TRBV7-2 with TRBJ2-7; 8 bases map to TRBD2. The CDR3 has 15 residues. CDR1 SGHTA and CDR2 FQGNSA come from the germline V gene. The V segment lost 0 bases and the J segment 4 bases; nucleotides outside the gene matches: 5. For the CDR3, the DNA is TGTGCCAGCAGCTTAGCCCCGGGAGGGCCTTACGAGCAGTACTTC. It codes for CASSLAPGGPYEQYF.

V gene TRBV15 combines with J gene TRBJ1-2, with unresolved D. Trimming stripped 3 bases from V and 4 bases from J, with 3 bases between. The CDR3 contains 11 residues. Germline loops: CDR1 LNHNV, CDR2 YYDKDF (reference sequence). This CDR3 is CATSRGYGYTF. The CDR3 nucleotides are TGTGCCACCAGCAGGGGCTATGGCTACACCTTC.

The chain recombines TRBV5-1 with TRBJ1-4; D not resolved. Germline V CDR1 and CDR2: SGHRS, YFSETQ. CDR3 size: 14 residues. Deletions cut 0 bases from V and 5 bases from J, with 8 bases between. The chain's CDR3 is CASSLVGPNEKLFF. The CDR3, as DNA: TGCGCCAGCAGCTTGGTCGGACCGAATGAAAAACTGTTTTTT. Full variable domain (outside the CDR3, taken from reference TRBV5-1 and TRBJ1-4): KAGVTQTPRYLIKTRGQQVTLSCSPISGHRSVSWYQQTPGQGLQFLFEYFSETQRNKGNFPGRFSGRQFSNSRSEMNVSTLELGDSALYLCASSLVGPNEKLFFGSGTQLSVL.

This clonotype was detected only a few times. The chain recombines TRBV5-5 with TRBJ1-2, with D perhaps matching TRBD1 (6 bases). Germline V gene sequence: CDR1 SGHKS, CDR2 YYEKEE (reference sequence). V gave up 0 bases and J gave up 4 bases, with 13 bases separating them. The CDR3 is 15 residues long. For the CDR3, the DNA is TGTGCCAGCAGCTTGGCGGGGGCTGCTGGCTATGGCTACACCTTC. Translated: CASSLAGAAGYGYTF.

The rearrangement uses TRBV7-9 and TRBJ2-7; 7 nucleotides align to TRBD2. V trimming: 1 base; J trimming: 3 bases; junction bases outside the gene matches: 3. The length of the CDR3 is 14 residues. Germline assignment: CDR1 SEHNR and CDR2 FQNEAQ (reference sequence). The CDR3 nucleotides are TGTGCCAGCAGCTTAGGGCGGGAGTTCTACGAGCAGTACTTC. Amino acids: CASSLGREFYEQYF.

This clonotype was counted ten times or more. J is TRBJ2-2 and V is TRBV29-1, with D tentatively TRBD1 (7 bases). V lost 6 bases to trimming and J lost 3 bases, with 11 bases between them. The CDR3 runs 13 residues. Germline assignment: CDR1 SQVTM and CDR2 ANQGSEA. CDR3 DNA sequence: TGCAGCGTGGCAGGGGGGTACACCGGGGAGCTGTTTTTT. It specifies CSVAGGYTGELFF.